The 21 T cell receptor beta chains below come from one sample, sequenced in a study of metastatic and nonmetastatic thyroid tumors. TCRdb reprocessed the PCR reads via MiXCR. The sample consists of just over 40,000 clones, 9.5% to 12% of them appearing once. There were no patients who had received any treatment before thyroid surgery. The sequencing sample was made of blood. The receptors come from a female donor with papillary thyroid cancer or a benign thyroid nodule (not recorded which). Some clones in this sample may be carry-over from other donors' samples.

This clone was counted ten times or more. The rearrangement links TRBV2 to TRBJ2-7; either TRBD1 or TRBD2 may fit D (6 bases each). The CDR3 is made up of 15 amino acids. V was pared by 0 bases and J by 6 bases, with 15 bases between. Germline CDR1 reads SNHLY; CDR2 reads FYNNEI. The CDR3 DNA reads TGTGCCAGCAGTGAAGCGCCACTCTGGGGGGCCGAGCAGTACTTC. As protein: CASSEAPLWGAEQYF.

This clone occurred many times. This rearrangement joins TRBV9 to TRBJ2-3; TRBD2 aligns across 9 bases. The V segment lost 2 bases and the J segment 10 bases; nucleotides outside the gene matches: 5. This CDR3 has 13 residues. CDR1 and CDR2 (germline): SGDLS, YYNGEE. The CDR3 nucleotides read TGTGCCAGCAGCGTCCTAGCGGGATGGGCGCAGTATTTT. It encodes CASSVLAGWAQYF.

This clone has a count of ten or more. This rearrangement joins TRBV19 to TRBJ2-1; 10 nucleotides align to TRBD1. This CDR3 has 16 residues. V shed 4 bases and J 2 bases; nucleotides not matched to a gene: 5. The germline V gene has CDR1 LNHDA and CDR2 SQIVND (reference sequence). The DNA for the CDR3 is TGTGCCAGTAGTAAACCGACAGGGGGCGCCTACAATGAGCAGTTCTTC. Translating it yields CASSKPTGGAYNEQFF.

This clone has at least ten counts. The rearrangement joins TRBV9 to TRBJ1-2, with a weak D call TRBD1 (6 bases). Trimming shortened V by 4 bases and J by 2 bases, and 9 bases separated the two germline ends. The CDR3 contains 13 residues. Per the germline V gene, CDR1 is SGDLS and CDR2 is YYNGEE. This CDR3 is CASSSTGNYGYTF. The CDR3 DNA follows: TGTGCCAGCAGCTCTACAGGGAACTATGGCTACACCTTC.

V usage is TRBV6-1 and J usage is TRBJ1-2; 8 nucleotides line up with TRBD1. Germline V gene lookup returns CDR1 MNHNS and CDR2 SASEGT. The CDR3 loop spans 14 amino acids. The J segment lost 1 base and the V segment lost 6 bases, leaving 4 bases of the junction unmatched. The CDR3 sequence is CASRGGQVNYGYTF. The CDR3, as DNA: TGTGCCAGCAGGGGGGGACAGGTTAACTATGGCTACACCTTC.

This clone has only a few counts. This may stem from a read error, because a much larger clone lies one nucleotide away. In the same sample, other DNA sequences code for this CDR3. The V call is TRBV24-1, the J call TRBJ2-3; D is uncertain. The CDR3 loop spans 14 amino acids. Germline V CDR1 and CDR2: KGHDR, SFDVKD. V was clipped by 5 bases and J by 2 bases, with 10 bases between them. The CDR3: CATSGRTATDTQYF. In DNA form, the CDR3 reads TGTGCCACCAGTGGCCGTACTGCCACAGATACGCAGTATTTT.

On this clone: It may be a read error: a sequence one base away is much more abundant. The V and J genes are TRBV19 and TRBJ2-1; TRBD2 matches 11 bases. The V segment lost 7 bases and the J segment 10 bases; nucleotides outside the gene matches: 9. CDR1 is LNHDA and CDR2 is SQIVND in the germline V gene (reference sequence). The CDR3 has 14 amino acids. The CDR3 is CASKKLAGVGEQFF. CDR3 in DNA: TGTGCCAGTAAGAAACTAGCGGGAGTGGGGGAGCAGTTCTTC.

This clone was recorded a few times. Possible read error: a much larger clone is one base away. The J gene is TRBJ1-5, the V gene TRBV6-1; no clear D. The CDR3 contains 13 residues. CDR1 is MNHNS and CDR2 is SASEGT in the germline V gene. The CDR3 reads CASSEQLLEPQRF. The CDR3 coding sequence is TGTGCCAGCAGTGAACAACTGTTGGAGCCCCAGCGTTTT.

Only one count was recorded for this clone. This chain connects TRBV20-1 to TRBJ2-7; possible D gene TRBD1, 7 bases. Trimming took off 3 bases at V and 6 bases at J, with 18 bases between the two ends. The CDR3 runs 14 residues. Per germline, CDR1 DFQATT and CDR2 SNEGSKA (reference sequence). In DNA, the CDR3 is TGCAGTGCTAGGAACGACAGGGTCGGGGGCGAGCAGTACTTC. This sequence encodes CSARNDRVGGEQYF.

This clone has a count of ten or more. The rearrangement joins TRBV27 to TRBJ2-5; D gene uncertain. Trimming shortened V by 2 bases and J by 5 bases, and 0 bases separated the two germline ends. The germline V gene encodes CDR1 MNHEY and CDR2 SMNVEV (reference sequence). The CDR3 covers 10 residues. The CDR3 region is CASSLETQYF. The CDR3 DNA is TGTGCCAGCAGTTTAGAGACCCAGTACTTC.

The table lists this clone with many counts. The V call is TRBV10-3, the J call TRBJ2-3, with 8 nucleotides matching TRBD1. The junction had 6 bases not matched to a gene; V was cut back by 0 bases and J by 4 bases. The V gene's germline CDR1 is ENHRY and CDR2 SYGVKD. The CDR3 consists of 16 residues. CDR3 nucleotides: TGTGCCATCAGTGAGTCGGGCAGGGGGCTGGCAGATACGCAGTATTTT. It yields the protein CAISESGRGLADTQYF.

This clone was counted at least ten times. The CDR3 region has the DNA TGCGCCAGCAGTGAGGCGAGCTCCTACGAGCAGTACTTC. Protein product: CASSEASSYEQYF. The chain employs TRBV10-1 and TRBJ2-7; no clear D gene. The V and J ends lost 2 bases and 0 bases respectively, with 5 bases between them. The CDR3 totals 13 residues. From germline, CDR1 is WNHNN and CDR2 SYGVQD (reference sequence).

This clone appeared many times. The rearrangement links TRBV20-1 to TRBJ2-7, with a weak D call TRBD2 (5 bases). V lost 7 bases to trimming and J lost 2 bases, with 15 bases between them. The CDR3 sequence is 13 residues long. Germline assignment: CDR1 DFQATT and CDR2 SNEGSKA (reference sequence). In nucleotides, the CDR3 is TGCAGTGTTCGGGGTACTACCGCCTACGAGCAGTACTTC. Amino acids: CSVRGTTAYEQYF.

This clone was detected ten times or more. CDR3: CASSFSGLRHYEQYF. The CDR3 DNA reads as TGTGCCAGCAGCTTCTCGGGACTCCGCCATTACGAGCAGTACTTC. V usage is TRBV5-8 and J usage is TRBJ2-7; TRBD2 is a possible D gene (6 bases). The germline CDR1 and CDR2 sequences are SGHTS and YDEGEE. V was cut by 2 bases and J by 4 bases, with 16 bases left in between. The CDR3 length is 15 residues.

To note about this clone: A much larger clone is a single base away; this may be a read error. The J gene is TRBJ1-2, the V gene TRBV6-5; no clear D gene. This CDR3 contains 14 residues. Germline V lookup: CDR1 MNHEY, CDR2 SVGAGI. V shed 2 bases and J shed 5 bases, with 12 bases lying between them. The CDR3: CASSYGPGTYGYTF. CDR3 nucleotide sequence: TGTGCCAGCAGTTACGGGCCAGGAACGTATGGCTACACCTTC.

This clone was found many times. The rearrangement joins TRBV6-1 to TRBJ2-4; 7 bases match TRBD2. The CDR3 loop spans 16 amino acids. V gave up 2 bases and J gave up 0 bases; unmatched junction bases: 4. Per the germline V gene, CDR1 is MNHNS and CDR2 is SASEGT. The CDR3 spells CASSEWGGIAKNIQYF. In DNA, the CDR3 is TGTGCCAGCAGTGAATGGGGGGGGATAGCCAAAAACATTCAGTACTTC.

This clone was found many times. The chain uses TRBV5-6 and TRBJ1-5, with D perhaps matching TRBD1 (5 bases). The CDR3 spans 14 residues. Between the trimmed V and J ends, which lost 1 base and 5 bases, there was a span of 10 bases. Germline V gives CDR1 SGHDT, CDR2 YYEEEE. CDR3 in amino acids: CASSLTGTDQPQHF. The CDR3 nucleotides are TGTGCCAGCAGCTTGACGGGGACCGATCAGCCCCAGCATTTT.

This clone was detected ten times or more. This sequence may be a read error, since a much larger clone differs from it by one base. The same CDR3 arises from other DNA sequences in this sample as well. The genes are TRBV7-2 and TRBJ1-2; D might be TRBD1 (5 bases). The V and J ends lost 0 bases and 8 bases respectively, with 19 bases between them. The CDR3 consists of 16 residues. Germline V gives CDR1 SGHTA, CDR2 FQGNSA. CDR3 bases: TGTGCCAGCAGCTTAGCGTTGTCGGGGCAGGGATACGGCTACACCTTC. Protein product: CASSLALSGQGYGYTF.

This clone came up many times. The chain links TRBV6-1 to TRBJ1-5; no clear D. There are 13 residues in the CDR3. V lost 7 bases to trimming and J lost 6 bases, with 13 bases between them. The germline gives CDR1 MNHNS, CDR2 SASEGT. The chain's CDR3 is CASTPNWAQPQHF. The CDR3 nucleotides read TGTGCCAGCACCCCAAACTGGGCTCAGCCCCAGCATTTT.

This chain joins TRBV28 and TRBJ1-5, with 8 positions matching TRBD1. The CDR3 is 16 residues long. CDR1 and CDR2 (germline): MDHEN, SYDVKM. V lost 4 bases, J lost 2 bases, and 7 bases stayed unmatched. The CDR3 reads CASSSYDRGGNQPQHF. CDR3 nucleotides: TGTGCCAGCAGTTCCTATGACAGGGGAGGCAATCAGCCCCAGCATTTT.

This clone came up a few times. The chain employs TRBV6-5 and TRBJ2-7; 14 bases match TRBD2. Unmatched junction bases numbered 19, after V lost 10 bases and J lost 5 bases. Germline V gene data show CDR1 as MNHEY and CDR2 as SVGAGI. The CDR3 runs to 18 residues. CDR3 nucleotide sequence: TGTGCCATCAGCCCCAGGTGGACTAGCGGGAGGAGGTCCCACGAGCAGTACTTC. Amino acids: CAISPRWTSGRRSHEQYF.